This T cell receptor beta chain was observed in a study of blood T cell repertoires in COVID-19 (dated by TCRdb to about 2020). Regarding the study in general: Samples covering the acute and convalescent phases of COVID-19 were provided by collaborators in the United States, Italy and Spain. The repertoires were made available in a free public database intended to serve as a resource for research on the immune response to SARS-CoV-2. The material from the prospective study consisted of cDNA or gDNA derived from T cells, B-cell-depleted T cells, or PBMCs. Deeply sampled blood TCRbeta repertoires from subjects exposed to, actively infected with, or recovered from COVID-19 were included in the dataset. The samples were drawn from the first 160 participants of the ongoing ImmuneRACE study and from over a thousand subjects provided by 6 global collaborators. HLA class I and class II types, where available, came from metadata supplied by the sample provider rather than from assay-based typing. Nearly every sample came with metadata listing a de-identified subject ID, COVID-19 status, age in years and sex.

Ends trimmed: V by 5 bases, J by 8 bases; bases unmatched to a gene: 9. There are 15 amino acids in the CDR3, from cysteine to phenylalanine inclusive. CDR3 DNA only is kept here, 45 bases in frame from base 1. CDR1 and CDR2 were assigned from the germline V gene (reference sequence) as MNHEY and SMNVEV. Whole blood was collected in K2EDTA tubes by collaborating institutions according to the institutions' own protocols. For TCRbeta analysis, collaborators shipped samples as frozen whole blood, isolated PBMCs, or DNA extracted from either of those sample types. TCRbeta CDR3 regions were amplified from genomic DNA by means of the immunoSEQ Assay, a bias-controlled multiplex PCR. The authors' analysis ran thus. The number of nucleated cells in each sample was estimated by amplification of reference gene primers within the assay. Sequence reads were collapsed and filtered to measure the absolute abundance of every unique TCRbeta CDR3 rearrangement. Productive Simpson clonality was computed per sample as the square root of Simpson's diversity index over productive rearrangements. TCRdb retrieved this table from immuneACCESS and kept in-frame rearrangements only. Not all clones are present; in checked studies, unresolved V genes account for under half, and no reason is known for the remainder. D and trimming were read from the DNA, whereas the V and J calls and clone size are those reported in that table. The sample table shows 150,000 to 200,000 clones, and around four fifths are seen once. The ten largest clones represent 11% of the sample.

The research as a whole found: How much clinical and demographic metadata was included differed by source and by participant, and the metadata was provided uncurated.

A word on this clone: Its antigen target is currently unknown. There are no base qualities to consult, and no much larger clone falls within one base.

The V and J genes are TRBV27 and TRBJ2-1; TRBD2 aligns with 10 central bases. Input material: peripheral blood. This receptor was taken from a human donor in a cohort sampled during active COVID-19. In nucleotides, the sequence is TGTGCCAGCAGTCTCACTAGCGGGGTTCACGATGAGCAGTTCTTC. Translated, this gives CASSLTSGVHDEQFF.